The 20 T cell receptor beta chains below all came from one sample that was sequenced in a study of prognosis after radiotherapy for stage I lung cancer. The TCR beta CDR3 region was amplified from genomic DNA, with two rounds of multiplex PCR being used for the amplification. TRBV and TRBJ genes each had their own specific primers in first-round PCR. One entry per CDR3 protein results from TCRdb running MiXCR on the multiplex PCR reads. The table shows 15,000 to 20,000 distinct CDR3 sequences, with 45% to 55% occurring only once. Specimen: PBMCs, collected before or after stereotactic body radiation therapy (not recorded which). The receptors stem from a donor at least 50 years old with non-small cell lung cancer.

This clonotype was seen repeatedly, ten times or more. V and J are TRBV9 and TRBJ1-6; D is perhaps TRBD1 (5 bases). V shed 1 base and J shed 7 bases, with 9 bases lying between them. Germline V lookup: CDR1 SGDLS, CDR2 YYNGEE. The CDR3 sequence is 14 residues long. The CDR3 DNA reads TGTGCCAGCAGCGTAATGGGGGAAAATTCACCCCTCCACTTT. Translated: CASSVMGENSPLHF.

Note on this clonotype: It differs at one base from a far larger clone, so likely a read error. The gene calls are TRBV6-4 and TRBJ1-3, with unresolved D. CDR1 MRHNA and CDR2 SNTAGT come from the germline V gene. The CDR3 spans 22 residues. Trimming took off 6 bases at V and 0 bases at J, with 33 bases between the two ends. CDR3: CASSLVSSVGRAGRSSGNTIYF. The CDR3 DNA reads as TGTGCCAGCAGCCTCGTTAGTAGTGTAGGGCGGGCAGGCCGAAGCTCTGGAAACACCATATATTTT.

This clonotype was counted ten times or more. The rearrangement uses TRBV7-2 and TRBJ1-5; D is ambiguous. This CDR3 region has 15 residues. The V gene lost 4 bases and the J gene lost 0 bases, with 10 bases spanning the gap. The germline CDR1 and CDR2 sequences are SGHTA and FQGNSA. The CDR3 nucleotides are TGTGCCAGCAGCTACAAAACGGCTAGCAATCAGCCCCAGCATTTT. As protein: CASSYKTASNQPQHF.

This clonotype was seen a single time. This rearrangement joins TRBV28 to TRBJ2-7; 9 bases map to TRBD1. In germline, CDR1 is MDHEN, CDR2 SYDVKM. The V segment lost 4 bases and the J segment 3 bases; nucleotides outside the gene matches: 10. The CDR3 totals 16 residues. The CDR3 region has the DNA TGTGCCAGCAGTTCCGTGGGGACAGGGTTTTGCTACGAGCAGTACTTC. As protein: CASSSVGTGFCYEQYF.

This clonotype was counted many times. The chain uses TRBV5-8 and TRBJ2-3, with D hard to call. V dropped 1 base and J dropped 1 base, with 13 bases sitting between them. The CDR3 loop spans 16 amino acids. The germline CDR1 and CDR2 sequences are SGHTS and YDEGEE. CDR3 amino acids: CASSLQPTGGTDTQYF. The DNA for the CDR3 is TGTGCCAGCAGCTTGCAGCCCACTGGCGGCACAGATACGCAGTATTTT.

The V gene is TRBV27, the J gene TRBJ1-2; D gene uncertain. Germline V gene lookup returns CDR1 MNHEY and CDR2 SMNVEV (reference sequence). The CDR3 totals 15 residues. V lost 0 bases and J lost 1, with 9 bases in between. The DNA of the CDR3 is TGTGCCAGCAGTTTATCGCCAGGAAATAACTATGGCTACACCTTC. Translated: CASSLSPGNNYGYTF.

The sample holds many counts of this clonotype. The rearrangement links TRBV2 to TRBJ2-7; 7 bases line up with TRBD1. This CDR3 contains 14 residues. V lost 7 bases and J lost 0; bases outside the gene matches: 6. Germline loops: CDR1 SNHLY, CDR2 FYNNEI. DNA of the CDR3: TGTGCCAGCACCCGACAGGGAAGCTCCTACGAGCAGTACTTC. Amino acid sequence: CASTRQGSSYEQYF.

The chain combines TRBV6-1 with TRBJ2-7; TRBD2 matches at 7 bases. The trim removed 7 bases at V and 3 bases at J, leaving 12 bases unmatched. CDR3 size: 15 residues. Germline V lookup: CDR1 MNHNS, CDR2 SASEGT. The CDR3 loop is CASKSAPSGSYEQYF. CDR3 DNA sequence: TGTGCCAGCAAGTCTGCGCCTAGCGGTAGCTACGAGCAGTACTTC.

Ten or more counts support this clonotype. This chain joins TRBV5-1 and TRBJ1-1; possible D gene TRBD1, 5 bases. Germline lookup yields CDR1 SGHRS and CDR2 YFSETQ. The ends were cut back, 2 bases at V and 3 bases at J, with 14 bases in the middle. CDR3 length equals 15 residues. Written as DNA, the CDR3 is TGCGCCAGCAGCTTCCTAGGGGTTGGCGACACTGAAGCTTTCTTT. Amino acids: CASSFLGVGDTEAFF.

This clonotype was counted at least ten times. V and J are TRBV10-2 and TRBJ2-7; 7 bases map to TRBD2. Germline assignment: CDR1 WSHSY and CDR2 SAAADI. Trimming at V came to 6 bases and at J to 3 bases, leaving 8 bases not matched to a gene. The CDR3 totals 14 residues. The CDR3 here is CASRWGEGLYEQYF. As DNA, the CDR3 is TGCGCCAGCAGGTGGGGGGAGGGTCTCTACGAGCAGTACTTC.

This clonotype appeared many times. One base away lies a much larger clone, so this may be a sequencing read error. The chain carries TRBV12-3 or TRBV12-4 and TRBJ2-7; no clear D. The V end was cut by 4 bases, the J end by 4 bases, with 17 bases between. The length of the CDR3 is 15 residues. This chain's CDR3 is CASSSSNSGLYEQYF. CDR3 sequence (DNA): TGTGCCAGCAGTTCCTCCAACAGTGGGCTTTACGAGCAGTACTTC.

CDR3 sequence (DNA): TGTGCCAGCAGCCTAGGGCGGGCGGGAAGCTCAGATACGCAGTATTTT. Protein: CASSLGRAGSSDTQYF. The rearrangement links TRBV11-2 to TRBJ2-3, with D perhaps matching TRBD2 (6 bases). The CDR3 has 16 amino acids. The germline V and J ends were trimmed by 5 bases and 4 bases, with 19 bases remaining between them. The V gene's germline CDR1 is SGHAT and CDR2 FQNNGV.

A remark on this clonotype: This likely traces to a read error, being one base from a far larger clone. The chain has TRBV6-9 and TRBJ2-1, with D perhaps assigned TRBD1 or TRBD2 (5 bases each). The CDR3 consists of 15 residues. Germline lookup yields CDR1 MNHGY and CDR2 SVAAGI. CDR3 sequence reads: CASSKEGYSYSEQFF. DNA of the CDR3: TGTGCCAGCAGTAAAGAGGGGTACTCCTACAGTGAGCAGTTCTTC.

This clonotype occurred many times. Here the CDR3 reads CASSLEGETLLETQYF. CDR3 coding DNA: TGCGCCAGCAGCTTGGAGGGGGAGACTCTCCTAGAGACCCAGTACTTC. The chain is built from TRBV5-1 and TRBJ2-5, with D perhaps TRBD1 (6 bases). Per germline, CDR1 SGHRS and CDR2 YFSETQ. CDR3 length: 16 residues. Trimming shortened V by 0 bases and J by 4 bases, and 16 bases separated the two germline ends.

This clonotype has ten or more counts. The rearrangement links TRBV20-1 to TRBJ2-1; TRBD1 aligns across 9 bases. The CDR3 extends over 16 amino acids. Germline assignment: CDR1 DFQATT and CDR2 SNEGSKA (reference sequence). The V and J ends lost 0 bases and 7 bases, in that order; junction bases with no gene match: 10. The CDR3 loop is CSARDQGTGLGNEQFF. The CDR3, as DNA: TGCAGTGCTAGAGATCAAGGGACAGGGTTAGGTAATGAGCAGTTCTTC.

J is TRBJ2-1 and V is TRBV7-9; either TRBD1 or TRBD2 may supply D (6 bases each). The CDR3 spans 14 residues. Per germline, CDR1 SEHNR and CDR2 FQNEAQ (reference sequence). The V end lost 5 bases, the J end lost 12 bases, and 20 bases lay between the germline ends. CDR3 sequence: CASSPTAAGGGQFF. The CDR3 DNA sequence: TGTGCCAGCAGCCCGACGGCAGCTGGAGGGGGGCAGTTCTTC.

The V and J genes are TRBV6-4 and TRBJ2-3, with 8 bases that match TRBD1. The germline gives CDR1 MRHNA, CDR2 SNTAGT. There are 16 residues in the CDR3. With 7 bases clipped from V and 1 base from J, the junction kept 10 bases outside the gene matches. The CDR3: CASISQGAQGTDTQYF. CDR3 in DNA: TGTGCCAGCATCAGCCAGGGGGCGCAAGGCACAGATACGCAGTATTTT.

This clonotype was recorded a few times. The chain combines TRBV10-3 with TRBJ2-1; 9 nucleotides align to TRBD2. The CDR3 runs 12 residues. Germline trimming cut 7 bases from V and 12 bases from J; bases unmatched to any gene: 7. CDR1 and CDR2 from the germline V gene are ENHRY and SYGVKD. As DNA, the CDR3 is TGTGCCATCAAGGCTAGCGGGACGGGGCAGTTCTTC. Translating gives CAIKASGTGQFF.

This clonotype has a handful of counts. Mismatch with germline at one junction end may stem from a read error. The chain has TRBV7-7 and TRBJ2-5, with D possibly being TRBD1 (6 bases). The V gene's germline CDR1 is SSHAT and CDR2 FNYEAQ (reference sequence). The CDR3 runs 15 residues. The CDR3 bases are TGTGCTAGCAGCTTAGATCCTACAGGGCAAGAGACCCAGTACTTC. As protein: CASSLDPTGQETQYF. Complete variable domain (other parts from reference TRBV7-7 and TRBJ2-5): GAGVSQSPRYKVTKRGQDVTLRCDPISSHATLYWYQQALGQGPEFLTYFNYEAQPDKSGLPSDRFSAERPEGSISTLTIQRTEQRDSAMYRCASSLDPTGQETQYFGPGTRLLVL.

This clonotype was detected many times. The chain couples TRBV18 to TRBJ2-4; no firm D call. Germline loops: CDR1 KGHSH, CDR2 LQKENI. Trimming stripped 2 bases from V and 9 bases from J, with 8 bases between. This CDR3 region has 12 residues. Here the CDR3 reads CASSPGVGIQYF. The CDR3 coding sequence is TGTGCCAGCTCACCAGGGGTCGGCATTCAGTACTTC.